This TCR beta chain was identified in a study of blood T cell repertoires in COVID-19. Across the whole study: Specimens from acute and convalescent COVID-19 originated in the United States, Italy and Spain. In each case, the material was cDNA or gDNA derived from T cells, B-cell-depleted T cells, or PBMCs.

Original data processing: Nucleated cell counts were estimated from reference gene primer amplification. The method was immunoSEQ multiplex PCR; TCRdb's version includes in-frame clones alone and lacks a portion of them. The DNA was the basis for D and trimming; V, J and clone size are from that table. This table holds some 290,000 clones, around 86% found once. V was trimmed by 0 bases and J by 7 bases, leaving 6 bases between them. The CDR3 length is 13 residues. This chain joins TRBV12-3 or TRBV12-4 and TRBJ2-2; D is undetermined. The origin of this receptor is an older woman with active or convalescent COVID-19. Sequenced sample: peripheral blood. Here the CDR3 DNA reads TGTGCCAGCAGTTTAGCGCGGAGCGGGGAGCTGTTTTTT. Residues: CASSLARSGELFF.